Shown below are 5 T cell receptor beta chains from a single sample sequenced in a study of identical twins. TCRdb recomputed calls from the 5' RACE reads with MiXCR, one row per CDR3 protein. The repertoire holds roughly 570,000 distinct CDR3 sequences, with approximately 9.6% as singletons. These data were also reused for a study on yellow fever vaccine responses in identical twins.

Source material: PBMCs. The receptors shown here come from a woman aged 18-30 years in good health.

Many counts were recorded for this clonotype. DNA for the CDR3: TGTGCCACCAGTGTAAGTGTCAGGCTAGCGGGAGCCAAAAACTACAATGAGCAGTTCTTC. Its translation: CATSVSVRLAGAKNYNEQFF. The J gene is TRBJ2-1, the V gene TRBV24-1; 10 nucleotides align to TRBD2. V lost 5 bases and J lost 3; bases outside the gene matches: 18. The CDR3 covers 20 residues. In germline, CDR1 is KGHDR, CDR2 SFDVKD.

The rearrangement joins TRBV20-1 to TRBJ2-2; D is possibly TRBD1 or TRBD2 (5 bases each). Between the trimmed V and J ends, which lost 6 bases and 7 bases, there was a span of 18 bases. The germline V gene has CDR1 DFQATT and CDR2 SNEGSKA (reference sequence). The CDR3 is 14 amino acids. CDR3 in amino acids: CSAPGTGNSGELFF. The CDR3 DNA follows: TGCAGTGCCCCTGGGACGGGGAATAGCGGGGAGCTGTTTTTT.

The chain couples TRBV6-5 to TRBJ2-1; no definite D call. This CDR3 spans 17 amino acids. The germline CDR1 and CDR2 sequences are MNHEY and SVGAGI. V gave up 4 bases and J gave up 1 base, with 17 bases separating them. The CDR3 DNA follows: TGTGCCAGCAGTTTAACCGGGCGGTGGGCGTCCTACAATGAGCAGTTCTTC. Its translation is CASSLTGRWASYNEQFF.

The chain links TRBV20-1 to TRBJ2-1, with 9 bases matching TRBD2. CDR3 length: 17 amino acids. V was clipped by 3 bases and J by 0 bases; unmatched bases: 9. CDR1 is DFQATT, CDR2 SNEGSKA, per germline (reference sequence). In DNA, the CDR3 is TGCAGTGCTAGGGGTTTTGGCGGGGGGGCCTCCTACAATGAGCAGTTCTTC. This codes for CSARGFGGGASYNEQFF.

In DNA, the CDR3 is TGCGCCAGCAGTGAGATTACTAGCGATTACAATGAGCAGTTCTTC. It specifies CASSEITSDYNEQFF. This sequence joins TRBV10-1 and TRBJ2-1; 7 nucleotides match TRBD2. The germline gives CDR1 WNHNN, CDR2 SYGVQD (reference sequence). This CDR3 contains 15 residues. V trimming: 2 bases; J trimming: 4 bases; junction bases outside the gene matches: 5.